These 29 T cell receptor beta chains share one sample of origin, sequenced in a study of OX40 agonist ivuxolimab in advanced cancers. TCRdb keeps only in-frame clones here, not all; method: immunoSEQ multiplex PCR. The sample has 55,000 to 75,000 clones, just over 85% seen once. The source was CD4+ or CD8+ T cells sorted from blood, collected in a trial of the OX40 agonist ivuxolimab. The receptors were gathered from an adult with an advanced solid tumor such as melanoma, head and neck, liver or kidney cancer.

This chain uses TRBV7-2 with TRBJ1-3; 7 bases are a match to TRBD1. Per germline, CDR1 SGHTA and CDR2 FQGNSA. CDR3 length equals 14 residues. V was pared by 5 bases and J by 3 bases, with 4 bases of the junction left unmatched. The CDR3 sequence is CASSDRVDGNTIYF. The CDR3 nucleotides are TGTGCCAGCAGCGACAGGGTTGATGGAAACACCATATATTTT.

This rearrangement joins TRBV28 to TRBJ1-1, with D possibly TRBD1 on 5 matching bases. The germline V and J ends were trimmed by 2 bases and 4 bases, with 20 bases remaining between them. CDR3 length: 17 residues. Germline values: CDR1 MDHEN, CDR2 SYDVKM. DNA for the CDR3: TGTGCCAGCAGTTTAATGTACAGGATGGGGTGGGGCACTGAAGCTTTCTTT. Translation: CASSLMYRMGWGTEAFF.

Concerning this clone itself: Different DNA sequences within this sample yield the same CDR3. This chain uses TRBV28 with TRBJ2-5; TRBD1 matches at 7 bases. This CDR3 contains 13 residues. Germline assignment: CDR1 MDHEN and CDR2 SYDVKM. Unmatched junction bases numbered 9, after V lost 10 bases and J lost 4 bases. The CDR3 DNA follows: TGTGCCACCAGGTATGGGACAGCAGAGACCCAGTACTTC. It encodes CATRYGTAETQYF.

The rearrangement links TRBV19 to TRBJ1-5; 7 bases are a match to TRBD1. V gave up 6 bases and J gave up 5 bases; unmatched junction bases: 4. The germline CDR1 and CDR2 sequences are LNHDA and SQIVND (reference sequence). The CDR3 extends over 13 amino acids. CDR3 in amino acids: CASRDRADQPQHF. As DNA, the CDR3 is TGTGCCAGTAGAGACAGGGCCGATCAGCCCCAGCATTTT.

The rearrangement uses TRBV6-1 and TRBJ2-7; 12 bases are shared with TRBD2. The CDR3 is 14 amino acids. CDR1 and CDR2 from the germline V gene are MNHNS and SASEGT. Trimming took 6 bases from V and 1 from J; bases not matched to a gene: 1. The CDR3 sequence: CASRTSGSSYEQYF. Written as DNA, the CDR3 is TGTGCCAGCAGGACTAGCGGGAGTTCCTACGAGCAGTACTTC.

This clone was found once. This rearrangement joins TRBV5-1 to TRBJ2-3, with 10 bases fitting TRBD2. The V gene's germline CDR1 is SGHRS and CDR2 YFSETQ. Trimming cost V 0 bases and J 5 bases; bases outside gene matches: 0. The CDR3 totals 14 residues. The CDR3 protein is CASSLASGRDTQYF. DNA for the CDR3: TGCGCCAGCAGCTTGGCTAGCGGGAGAGATACGCAGTATTTT.

The CDR3, as DNA: TGCAGCGTTGTGGGGACAACTAATGAAAAACTGTTTTTT. Amino acid sequence: CSVVGTTNEKLFF. The rearrangement joins TRBV29-1 to TRBJ1-4; no clear D gene. Germline V gene lookup returns CDR1 SQVTM and CDR2 ANQGSEA. V was shortened by 4 bases and J by 0 bases, with 6 bases between the two germline ends. The CDR3 is 13 residues long.

This rearrangement joins TRBV7-8 to TRBJ2-1; 10 nucleotides match TRBD2. V shed 5 bases, J shed 4 bases, and the junction held 5 bases outside the gene matches. The CDR3 length is 15 residues. The germline V gene has CDR1 SGHVS and CDR2 FQNEAQ. CDR3 coding DNA: TGTGCCAGCAGCGCATTTAGCGGGAGGTACAATGAGCAGTTCTTC. Amino acids: CASSAFSGRYNEQFF.

This chain uses TRBV7-6 with TRBJ1-1; D unresolved. Germline-derived CDR1 and CDR2 are SGHVS and FNYEAQ. Deletions cut 2 bases from V and 3 bases from J, with 7 bases between. The length of the CDR3 is 13 residues. CDR3 protein: CASSLSSDTEAFF. CDR3 DNA: TGTGCCAGCAGCTTATCTAGTGACACTGAAGCTTTCTTT.

The rearrangement joins TRBV28 to TRBJ2-3; D may match TRBD1 or TRBD2 (5 bases each). The germline V gene encodes CDR1 MDHEN and CDR2 SYDVKM. Deletions cut 3 bases from V and 4 bases from J, with 14 bases between. There are 15 residues in the CDR3. The CDR3 loop reads CASSFSGRGADTQYF. CDR3 coding DNA: TGTGCCAGCAGTTTCTCGGGGAGAGGGGCAGATACGCAGTATTTT.

The chain links TRBV7-2 to TRBJ1-1; perhaps TRBD1 as D (5 bases). Trimming removed 3 bases at V and 1 base at J, with 6 bases between. The CDR3 runs to 13 residues. Germline CDR1 reads SGHTA; CDR2 reads FQGNSA. CDR3 amino acids: CASSFTGNTEAFF. DNA of the CDR3: TGTGCCAGCAGCTTCACAGGGAACACTGAAGCTTTCTTT.

The chain has TRBV18 and TRBJ2-5, with 12 bases identical to TRBD2. Germline-derived CDR1 and CDR2 are KGHSH and LQKENI. With V trimmed by 2 bases and J by 5 bases, 9 bases remained unmatched. The CDR3 contains 17 residues. The CDR3 is CASSPRQTSGSEETQYF. In DNA form, the CDR3 reads TGTGCCAGCTCACCAAGGCAGACTAGCGGGAGTGAGGAGACCCAGTACTTC.

In DNA form, the CDR3 reads TGCGCCAGCAGCCTGGATGGTAATGAAAAACTGTTTTTT. It yields the protein CASSLDGNEKLFF. The chain carries TRBV10-1 and TRBJ1-4; no reliable D call. The CDR3 covers 13 residues. Germline V lookup: CDR1 WNHNN, CDR2 SYGVQD (reference sequence). V was trimmed by 6 bases and J by 4 bases, leaving 9 bases between them.

The chain couples TRBV5-1 to TRBJ2-3; D unresolved. V gave up 2 bases and J gave up 3 bases, with 16 bases separating them. Looked up from germline, CDR1 is SGHRS and CDR2 is YFSETQ. The CDR3 spans 16 residues. Here the CDR3 DNA reads TGCGCCAGCAGCTTAGTCGGGTCAACCGTTACAGATACGCAGTATTTT. It codes for CASSLVGSTVTDTQYF.

The genes are TRBV5-6 and TRBJ1-2, with D perhaps TRBD1 (5 bases). The CDR3 length is 12 residues. The ends were cut back, 5 bases at V and 4 bases at J, with 9 bases in the middle. CDR1 and CDR2 from the germline V gene are SGHDT and YYEEEE. The CDR3 loop reads CASRRGFYGYTF. The CDR3, as DNA: TGTGCCAGCAGACGGGGGTTCTATGGCTACACCTTC.

V and J are TRBV7-2 and TRBJ2-7; 8 nucleotides align to TRBD2. Germline V gives CDR1 SGHTA, CDR2 FQGNSA. The CDR3 runs 15 residues. Trimming took 5 bases from V and 6 from J; bases not matched to a gene: 12. In DNA form, the CDR3 reads TGTGCCAGCAGCCGCCCGGGACTTCGGGGGGGCGAGCAGTACTTC. Protein sequence: CASSRPGLRGGEQYF.

V is TRBV9 and J is TRBJ2-5; 9 bases align to TRBD2. Germline V CDR1 and CDR2: SGDLS, YYNGEE. The V gene end was trimmed by 4 bases and the J gene end by 0 bases; junction bases not matched to a gene: 10. The CDR3 extends over 17 amino acids. CDR3 protein: CASSPTGSGGYQETQYF. The CDR3 nucleotides read TGTGCCAGCAGCCCCACTGGGAGCGGGGGGTACCAAGAGACCCAGTACTTC.

Here the CDR3 DNA reads TGTGCCTGGAGTGTCAGGGGAAGCACAGATACGCAGTATTTT. This sequence encodes CAWSVRGSTDTQYF. This rearrangement joins TRBV30 to TRBJ2-3; tentatively, D is TRBD1 (6 bases). Trimming cost V 0 bases and J 0 bases, with 7 bases left between them. Germline values: CDR1 GTSNPN, CDR2 SVGIG (reference sequence). The CDR3 extends over 14 amino acids.

The chain combines TRBV6-4 with TRBJ2-1, with D uncertain. Germline-derived CDR1 and CDR2 are MRHNA and SNTAGT. This CDR3 has 13 amino acids. Trimming pared 3 bases from V and 15 bases from J, leaving 18 bases between. CDR3 region: CASSEGPTTPRFF. CDR3 DNA sequence: TGTGCCAGCAGTGAGGGTCCTACCACCCCGAGGTTCTTC.

The V gene is TRBV6-5, the J gene TRBJ2-5; tentative D call: TRBD1 (5 bases). This CDR3 is built from 15 residues. Germline assignment: CDR1 MNHEY and CDR2 SVGAGI. V was pared by 4 bases and J by 1 base, with 13 bases between. Written as DNA, the CDR3 is TGTGCCAGCAGTTCCCCCGGCCAGGGCCAAGAGACCCAGTACTTC. It codes for CASSSPGQGQETQYF.

This sequence joins TRBV9 and TRBJ2-1, with 9 bases matching TRBD2. The junction had 15 bases not matched to a gene; V was cut back by 3 bases and J by 11 bases. The CDR3 runs to 16 residues. The germline V gene encodes CDR1 SGDLS and CDR2 YYNGEE. The DNA of the CDR3 is TGTGCCAGCAGCGCCCGGGGGCTAGCGGGGCCCTCTCAGCAGTTCTTC. Its translation is CASSARGLAGPSQQFF.

The chain employs TRBV18 and TRBJ2-7; either TRBD1 or TRBD2 may fit D (5 bases each). The CDR3 is 15 amino acids. CDR1 and CDR2 (germline): KGHSH, LQKENI. Trimming removed 0 bases at V and 4 bases at J, with 13 bases between. The CDR3 spells CASSPPGTLAYEQYF. As DNA, the CDR3 is TGTGCCAGCTCACCACCTGGGACCCTCGCTTACGAGCAGTACTTC.

This chain joins TRBV27 and TRBJ2-3; tentative D call: TRBD2 (5 bases). The V gene lost 7 bases and the J gene lost 1 base, with 9 bases spanning the gap. Germline V gives CDR1 MNHEY, CDR2 SMNVEV (reference sequence). This CDR3 region has 13 residues. This CDR3 reads CASTSSGTDTQYF. In DNA, the CDR3 is TGTGCCAGCACTAGCAGTGGCACAGATACGCAGTATTTT.

The chain employs TRBV6-1 and TRBJ2-2, with 7 positions matching TRBD2. The CDR3 totals 15 residues. After removal of 8 bases from V and 1 base from J, the junction contained 7 bases not matched to a gene. Germline V lookup: CDR1 MNHNS, CDR2 SASEGT. In DNA, the CDR3 is TGTGCCAGCCAGGGCGGACTAGAGAACACCGGGGAGCTGTTTTTT. It yields the protein CASQGGLENTGELFF.

The CDR3 coding sequence is TGCGCCAGCAGCCCTCGTCGGACAGGACAAGAGACCCAGTACTTC. Its translation: CASSPRRTGQETQYF. V gene TRBV5-1 combines with J gene TRBJ2-5, with 7 bases lining up with TRBD1. This CDR3 comprises 15 residues. J lost 2 bases, V lost 4 bases, and 8 bases had no gene match. Germline CDR1 reads SGHRS; CDR2 reads YFSETQ.

Details on this clone: An end of the junction differs from the germline gene, which may be a read error. The rearrangement links TRBV7-2 to TRBJ1-5; tentative D call: TRBD1 (6 bases). The CDR3 loop spans 12 amino acids. CDR1 is SGHTA, CDR2 FQGNSA, per germline. The CDR3 DNA is TGTGCCAGCAACTTAGGGGGGCAGCCCCAGCATTTT. Its protein is CASNLGGQPQHF.

This clone was recorded once. This chain links TRBV30 with TRBJ2-7; D gene unclear. V was trimmed by 3 bases and J by 0 bases, leaving 6 bases between them. This CDR3 has 12 residues. Germline V gene lookup returns CDR1 GTSNPN and CDR2 SVGIG (reference sequence). Here the CDR3 reads CAWSGPSYEQYF. CDR3 DNA sequence: TGTGCCTGGAGCGGGCCCTCCTACGAGCAGTACTTC. Full variable domain (missing parts from reference TRBV30 and TRBJ2-7): SQTIHQWPATLVQPVGSPLSLECTVEGTSNPNLYWYRQAAGRGLQLLFYSVGIGQISSEVPQNLSASRPQDRQFILSSKKLLLSDSGFYLCAWSGPSYEQYFGPGTRLTVT.

This chain joins TRBV6-1 and TRBJ2-7, with D perhaps matching TRBD1 or TRBD2 (7 bases each). The germline V gene has CDR1 MNHNS and CDR2 SASEGT. The CDR3 runs to 15 residues. Deletions cut 6 bases from V and 1 base from J, with 16 bases between. The CDR3 sequence is CASRVGQGGSYEQYF. CDR3 nucleotides: TGTGCCAGCAGGGTGGGTCAGGGGGGGTCCTACGAGCAGTACTTC.

The chain links TRBV28 to TRBJ2-7; 13 nucleotides align to TRBD2. V lost 3 bases and J lost 7; bases outside the gene matches: 12. The germline gives CDR1 MDHEN, CDR2 SYDVKM. CDR3 length: 17 residues. CDR3 nucleotide sequence: TGTGCCAGCAGTTTGGGGGGACTAGCGGGGCCCCTTGGGGAGCAGTACTTC. It is translated as CASSLGGLAGPLGEQYF.